The 18 T cell receptor beta chains in this list originate from one sample, sequenced in a study of blood T cell repertoires in COVID-19. Some clones are missing from TCRdb's copy, which holds only in-frame ones; the method was immunoSEQ multiplex PCR. The table lists about 49,000 clones, roughly two thirds of them singletons, with 8.8% in the top ten. Material: peripheral blood. The receptors were gathered from a woman in her sixties or seventies with acute or convalescent COVID-19.

The genes are TRBV5-6 and TRBJ1-5; 11 nucleotides match TRBD1. Trimming removed 4 bases from V and 4 bases from J; junction bases left unmatched: 10. The CDR3 sequence is 17 residues long. CDR1 and CDR2 (germline): SGHDT, YYEEEE. The CDR3, as DNA: TGTGCCAGCAGCCACCGGCCCGGGACAGGGGGTAATCAGCCCCAGCATTTT. Its translation: CASSHRPGTGGNQPQHF.

The chain carries TRBV7-3 and TRBJ2-5, with 9 bases fitting TRBD2. J gave up 2 bases and V 1 base, and 8 bases lay outside the gene matches. This CDR3 is 17 amino acids long. Germline lookup yields CDR1 SGHTA and CDR2 FQGTGA. As DNA, the CDR3 is TGTGCCAGCAGCTTAAGCCGCGGGGGGGTAACTCAAGAGACCCAGTACTTC. This sequence encodes CASSLSRGGVTQETQYF.

This rearrangement joins TRBV28 to TRBJ1-2; TRBD1 matches at 8 bases. In germline, CDR1 is MDHEN, CDR2 SYDVKM. The CDR3 is made up of 14 amino acids. V lost 7 bases to trimming and J lost 4 bases; unmatched junction nucleotides: 8. CDR3 sequence (DNA): TGTGCCAGCAACCGACAGGGGATGACCTATGGCTACACCTTC. Amino acids: CASNRQGMTYGYTF.

For the CDR3, the DNA is TGCGCCAGCAGCCAAGATCTTATGGAGGGGCGTGAGCAGTTCTTC. This gives the protein CASSQDLMEGREQFF. The chain uses TRBV4-1 and TRBJ2-1; D perhaps matches TRBD2 (6 bases). This CDR3 spans 15 amino acids. Looked up from germline, CDR1 is MGHRA and CDR2 is YSYEKL. V lost 0 bases to trimming and J lost 9 bases, with 15 bases between them.

The chain employs TRBV11-2 and TRBJ2-3, with 7 bases fitting TRBD2. J lost 5 bases, V lost 0 bases, and 8 bases had no gene match. The germline V gene encodes CDR1 SGHAT and CDR2 FQNNGV. The CDR3 has 16 amino acids. The CDR3 spells CASSLDSGTTKDTQYF. The CDR3, as DNA: TGTGCCAGCAGCTTAGACAGCGGGACCACGAAAGATACGCAGTATTTT.

This clone has only a few counts. The chain recombines TRBV19 with TRBJ2-7, with TRBD2 matching over 9 bases. The CDR3 has 15 amino acids. V shed 5 bases and J 6 bases; nucleotides not matched to a gene: 11. The germline V gene has CDR1 LNHDA and CDR2 SQIVND (reference sequence). The CDR3 loop is CASSPRNSGSFEQYF. The CDR3, as DNA: TGTGCCAGTAGTCCCAGGAATAGCGGGAGTTTCGAGCAGTACTTC.

This clone turned up a few times. The chain combines TRBV7-8 with TRBJ1-1, with 7 nucleotides matching TRBD1. The CDR3 has 14 residues. In germline, CDR1 is SGHVS, CDR2 FQNEAQ. The V gene end was trimmed by 5 bases and the J gene end by 2 bases; junction bases not matched to a gene: 5. The CDR3, as DNA: TGTGCCAGCAGCGTCCGGGACAGAAACACTGAAGCTTTCTTT. Amino acids: CASSVRDRNTEAFF.

This clone occurred a few times. CDR3 protein: CASSIPGSYEQYF. CDR3 DNA sequence: TGTGCCAGTAGTATTCCGGGGTCCTACGAGCAGTACTTC. This chain links TRBV19 with TRBJ2-7; TRBD2 is a possible D gene (5 bases). The CDR3 spans 13 residues. Between the trimmed V and J ends, which lost 3 bases and 1 base, there was a span of 7 bases. Per germline, CDR1 LNHDA and CDR2 SQIVND (reference sequence).

V and J are TRBV5-8 and TRBJ1-4; D unresolved. In germline, CDR1 is SGHTS, CDR2 YDEGEE. The CDR3 contains 14 residues. The V and J ends lost 4 bases and 5 bases respectively, with 12 bases between them. CDR3 nucleotides: TGTGCCAGCAGCCCAGACCCACAGAATGAAAAACTGTTTTTT. It is translated as CASSPDPQNEKLFF.

This chain connects TRBV7-8 to TRBJ1-1; 7 bases are shared with TRBD1. Germline lookup yields CDR1 SGHVS and CDR2 FQNEAQ. V lost 4 bases and J lost 5; bases outside the gene matches: 19. The CDR3 is made up of 18 amino acids. The DNA for the CDR3 is TGTGCCAGCAGCTCACCACGGGGACAGCGGGGGGGGAAGACTGAAGCTTTCTTT. It encodes CASSSPRGQRGGKTEAFF.

This clone appeared a single time. The V and J genes are TRBV28 and TRBJ2-5, with 9 positions matching TRBD1. The ends lost 2 bases at V and 3 bases at J; junction bases unmatched: 4. Per germline, CDR1 MDHEN and CDR2 SYDVKM. CDR3 size: 15 residues. CDR3 nucleotide sequence: TGTGCCAGCAGTTTAAGGGGACAGGGAAAAGAGACCCAGTACTTC. Translating it yields CASSLRGQGKETQYF.

The J gene is TRBJ1-2, the V gene TRBV5-6; a possible D gene is TRBD1 (6 bases). The CDR3 is 13 residues long. V was trimmed by 4 bases and J by 4 bases, leaving 11 bases between them. Germline assignment: CDR1 SGHDT and CDR2 YYEEEE. In DNA, the CDR3 is TGTGCCAGCAGCGCCTGGGACACCTATGGCTACACCTTC. Translated: CASSAWDTYGYTF.

This clone occurred a few times. The gene calls are TRBV12-1 and TRBJ1-1; the listed D gene, TRBD1, was not tested against the DNA. TRBV12-1 is a pseudogene segment. The CDR3 is 16 amino acids. This CDR3 is CASSFRGRGRDTEAFF. CDR3 nucleotides: TGTGCCAGCAGCTTTCGCGGCAGGGGGCGAGACACTGAAGCTTTCTTT.

The rearrangement joins TRBV6-1 to TRBJ1-5, with 9 bases matching TRBD1. V dropped 4 bases and J dropped 5; count of bases not matched to a gene: 12. The germline V gene encodes CDR1 MNHNS and CDR2 SASEGT. This CDR3 has 17 residues. The CDR3 DNA follows: TGTGCCAGCAGTGTCCCGCCCGGGGGACAGGGAGATCAGCCCCAGCATTTT. It yields the protein CASSVPPGGQGDQPQHF.

The chain has TRBV5-6 and TRBJ2-4; D may be TRBD2 (6 bases). The CDR3 covers 14 residues. Trimming pared 1 base from V and 14 bases from J, leaving 19 bases between. Germline CDR1 and CDR2: SGHDT and YYEEEE. CDR3 region: CASSLSAREVVKYF. The CDR3 DNA follows: TGTGCCAGCAGCTTGAGTGCCAGGGAGGTCGTGAAGTACTTC.

The rearrangement links TRBV10-2 to TRBJ2-5; TRBD2 matches 11 bases. Trimming removed 3 bases from V and 5 bases from J; junction bases left unmatched: 5. Germline-derived CDR1 and CDR2 are WSHSY and SAAADI. The CDR3 length is 15 residues. CDR3 protein: CASSDASGGWETQYF. CDR3 nucleotides: TGCGCCAGCAGTGATGCTAGCGGGGGGTGGGAGACCCAGTACTTC.

The rearrangement joins TRBV9 to TRBJ2-3; 12 bases align to TRBD2. Trimming cost V 0 bases and J 4 bases; bases outside gene matches: 3. The CDR3 has 16 amino acids. Germline CDR1 SGDLS, CDR2 YYNGEE. CDR3 in DNA: TGTGCCAGCAGCGTAGCTACTAGCGGGGGGTCAGATACGCAGTATTTT. Its translation: CASSVATSGGSDTQYF.

In DNA form, the CDR3 reads TGTGCCTGGAGCAGGGTGAACACTGAAGCTTTCTTT. Residues: CAWSRVNTEAFF. The rearrangement uses TRBV30 and TRBJ1-1; the D gene is possibly TRBD1 (5 bases). Germline-derived CDR1 and CDR2 are GTSNPN and SVGIG (reference sequence). The ends were cut back, 3 bases at V and 0 bases at J, with 5 bases in the middle. The CDR3 has 12 residues.